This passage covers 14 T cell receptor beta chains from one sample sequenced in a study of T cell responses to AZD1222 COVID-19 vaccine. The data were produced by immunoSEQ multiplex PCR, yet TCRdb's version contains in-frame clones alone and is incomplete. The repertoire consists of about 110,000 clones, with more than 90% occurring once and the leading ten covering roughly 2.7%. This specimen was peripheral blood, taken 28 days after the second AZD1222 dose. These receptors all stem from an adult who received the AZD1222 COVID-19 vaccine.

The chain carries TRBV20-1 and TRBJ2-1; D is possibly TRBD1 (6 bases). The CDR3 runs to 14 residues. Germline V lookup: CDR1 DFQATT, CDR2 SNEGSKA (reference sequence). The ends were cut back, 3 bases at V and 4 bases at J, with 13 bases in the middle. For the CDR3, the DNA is TGCAGTGCTAGTCTCCAGGGGAAGTACAATGAGCAGTTCTTC. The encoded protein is CSASLQGKYNEQFF.

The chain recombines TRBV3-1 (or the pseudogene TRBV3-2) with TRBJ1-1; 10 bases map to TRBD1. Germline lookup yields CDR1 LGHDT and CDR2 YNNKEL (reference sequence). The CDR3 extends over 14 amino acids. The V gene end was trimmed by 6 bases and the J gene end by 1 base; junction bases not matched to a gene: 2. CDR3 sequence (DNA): TGTGCCAGCAGGGGGACAGGGGCGAACACTGAAGCTTTCTTT. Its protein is CASRGTGANTEAFF.

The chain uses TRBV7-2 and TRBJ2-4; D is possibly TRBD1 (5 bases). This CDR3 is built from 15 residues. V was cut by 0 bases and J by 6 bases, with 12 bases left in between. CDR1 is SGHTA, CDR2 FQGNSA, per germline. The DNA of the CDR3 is TGTGCCAGCAGCTTAGCCCCAGGGTTTGGAAACATTCAGTACTTC. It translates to CASSLAPGFGNIQYF.

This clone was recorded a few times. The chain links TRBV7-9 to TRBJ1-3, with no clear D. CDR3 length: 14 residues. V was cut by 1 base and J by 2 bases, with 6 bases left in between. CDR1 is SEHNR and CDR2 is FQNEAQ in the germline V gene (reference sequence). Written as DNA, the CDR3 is TGTGCCAGCAGCTTAGGGTCAGCTGGAAACACCATATATTTT. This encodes CASSLGSAGNTIYF.

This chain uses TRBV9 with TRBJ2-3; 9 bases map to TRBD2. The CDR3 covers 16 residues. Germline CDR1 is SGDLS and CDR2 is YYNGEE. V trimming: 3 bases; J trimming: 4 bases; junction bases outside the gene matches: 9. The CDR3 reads CASSEGVGLASDTQYF. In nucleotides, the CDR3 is TGTGCCAGCAGCGAGGGTGTGGGACTAGCTTCAGATACGCAGTATTTT.

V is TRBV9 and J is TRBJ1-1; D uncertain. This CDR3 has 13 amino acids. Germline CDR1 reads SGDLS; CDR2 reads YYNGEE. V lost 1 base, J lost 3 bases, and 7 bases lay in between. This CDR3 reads CASSVLTDTEAFF. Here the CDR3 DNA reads TGTGCCAGCAGCGTATTAACAGACACTGAAGCTTTCTTT. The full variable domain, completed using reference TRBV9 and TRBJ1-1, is DSGVTQTPKHLITATGQRVTLRCSPRSGDLSVYWYQQSLDQGLQFLIQYYNGEERAKGNILERFSAQQFPDLHSELNLSSLELGDSALYFCASSVLTDTEAFFGQGTRLTVV.

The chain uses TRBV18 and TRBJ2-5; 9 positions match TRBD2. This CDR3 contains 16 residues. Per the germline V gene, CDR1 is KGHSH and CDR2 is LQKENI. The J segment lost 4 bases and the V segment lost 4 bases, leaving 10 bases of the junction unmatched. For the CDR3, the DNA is TGTGCCAGCTCACTCACCGTGGCTAGCGGGGTAGAGACCCAGTACTTC. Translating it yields CASSLTVASGVETQYF.

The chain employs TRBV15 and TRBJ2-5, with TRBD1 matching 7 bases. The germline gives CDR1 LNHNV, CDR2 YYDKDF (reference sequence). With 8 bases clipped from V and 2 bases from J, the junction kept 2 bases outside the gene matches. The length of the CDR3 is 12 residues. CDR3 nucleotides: TGTGCCACCGGGACAGTACAAGAGACCCAGTACTTC. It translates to CATGTVQETQYF.

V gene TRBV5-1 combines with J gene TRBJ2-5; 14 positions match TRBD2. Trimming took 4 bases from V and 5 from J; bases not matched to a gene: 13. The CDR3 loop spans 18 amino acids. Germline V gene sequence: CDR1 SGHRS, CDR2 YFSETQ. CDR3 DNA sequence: TGCGCCAGCAGCACCCCCCCCGGGACTAGCGGGGGAGGGGAGACCCAGTACTTC. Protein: CASSTPPGTSGGGETQYF. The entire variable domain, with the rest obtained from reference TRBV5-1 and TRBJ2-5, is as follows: KAGVTQTPRYLIKTRGQQVTLSCSPISGHRSVSWYQQTPGQGLQFLFEYFSETQRNKGNFPGRFSGRQFSNSRSEMNVSTLELGDSALYLCASSTPPGTSGGGETQYFGPGTRLLVL.

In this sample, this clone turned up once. The CDR3 sequence: CASSQSVRESPLHF. The CDR3 DNA reads TGTGCCAGCAGCCAATCGGTTAGGGAGTCACCCCTCCACTTT. The chain employs TRBV16 and TRBJ1-6; D not certain. Germline values: CDR1 KGHSY, CDR2 FQNENV. The CDR3 length is 14 residues. Trimming left V 0 bases short and J 10 bases short, with 10 bases between.

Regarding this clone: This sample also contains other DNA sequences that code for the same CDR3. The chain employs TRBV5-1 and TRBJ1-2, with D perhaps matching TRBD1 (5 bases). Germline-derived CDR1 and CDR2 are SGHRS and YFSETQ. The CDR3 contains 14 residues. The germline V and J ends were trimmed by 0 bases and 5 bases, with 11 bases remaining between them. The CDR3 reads CASSLGGRAYGYTF. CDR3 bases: TGCGCCAGCAGCTTGGGTGGCAGGGCTTATGGCTACACCTTC.

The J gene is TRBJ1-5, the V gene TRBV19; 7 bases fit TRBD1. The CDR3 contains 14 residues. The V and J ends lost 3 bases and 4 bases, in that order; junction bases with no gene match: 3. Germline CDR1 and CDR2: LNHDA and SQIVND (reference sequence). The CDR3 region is CASSIRTGNQPQHF. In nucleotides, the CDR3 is TGTGCCAGTAGTATCCGGACAGGTAATCAGCCCCAGCATTTT.

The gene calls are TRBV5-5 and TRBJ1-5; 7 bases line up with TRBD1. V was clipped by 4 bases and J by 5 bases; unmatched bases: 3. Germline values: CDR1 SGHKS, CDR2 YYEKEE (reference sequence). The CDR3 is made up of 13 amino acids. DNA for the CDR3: TGTGCCAGCAGCGGGACAGCCCATCAGCCCCAGCATTTT. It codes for CASSGTAHQPQHF. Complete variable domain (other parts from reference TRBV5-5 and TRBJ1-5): DAGVTQSPTHLIKTRGQQVTLRCSPISGHKSVSWYQQVLGQGPQFIFQYYEKEERGRGNFPDRFSARQFPNYSSELNVNALLLGDSALYLCASSGTAHQPQHFGDGTRLSIL.

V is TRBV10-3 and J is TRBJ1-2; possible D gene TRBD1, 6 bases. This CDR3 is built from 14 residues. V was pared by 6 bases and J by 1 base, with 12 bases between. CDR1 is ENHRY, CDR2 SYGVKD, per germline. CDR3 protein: CAIRWDKSNYGYTF. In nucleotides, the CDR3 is TGTGCCATCAGATGGGACAAGAGTAACTATGGCTACACCTTC.